One TCR beta chain is described in this entry. As yet, its antigen is unknown. No infections or other immune events were documented during collection. The germline V gene has CDR1 SGHVS and CDR2 FNYEAQ. This CDR3 spans 18 amino acids. J lost 1 base, V lost 3 bases, and 10 bases had no gene match. Method: immunoSEQ multiplex PCR; TCRdb's copy keeps in-frame clones and lacks some. Here the sample spans approximately 80,000 clones, 84% being singletons. This sample was taken from a study of identifying expanded T cells in peripheral blood. Points from the study as a whole: Across healthy donors, higher total template counts meant significantly greater approximately two-week count variance. Over approximately two and four weeks, about 15 and 19 clones changed, versus more than 1 between replicates.

The chain employs TRBV7-6 and TRBJ2-3; 10 bases are shared with TRBD2. The source material was blood. The TCR originated in a person aged 18 to 70 in good health. The CDR3 DNA reads TGTGCCAGCAGCTTTACCCCTAGCGGGAGTGGCGGCACAGATACGCAGTATTTT. Translation: CASSFTPSGSGGTDTQYF.